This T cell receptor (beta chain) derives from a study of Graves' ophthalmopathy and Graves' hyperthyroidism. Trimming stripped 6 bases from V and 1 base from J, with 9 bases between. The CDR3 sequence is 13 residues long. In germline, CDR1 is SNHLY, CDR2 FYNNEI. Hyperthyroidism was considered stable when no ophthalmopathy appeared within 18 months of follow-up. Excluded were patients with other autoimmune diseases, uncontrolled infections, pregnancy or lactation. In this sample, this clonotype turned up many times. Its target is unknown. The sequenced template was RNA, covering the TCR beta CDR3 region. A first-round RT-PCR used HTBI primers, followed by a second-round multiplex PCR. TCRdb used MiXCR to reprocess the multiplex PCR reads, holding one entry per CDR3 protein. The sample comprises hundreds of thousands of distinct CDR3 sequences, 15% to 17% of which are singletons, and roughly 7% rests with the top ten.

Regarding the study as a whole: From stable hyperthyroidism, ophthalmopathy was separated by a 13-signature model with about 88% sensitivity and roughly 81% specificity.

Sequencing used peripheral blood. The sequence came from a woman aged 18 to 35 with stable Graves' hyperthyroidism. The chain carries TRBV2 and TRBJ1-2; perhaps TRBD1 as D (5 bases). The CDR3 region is CASRATVNYGYTF. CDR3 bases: TGTGCCAGCAGAGCGACAGTTAACTATGGCTACACCTTC.